Given below is one T cell receptor beta chain in context. This specimen comes from a study of blood T cell repertoires in COVID-19. Method: immunoSEQ multiplex PCR; TCRdb's copy keeps in-frame clones and lacks some. Among around 330,000 clones, approximately 88% were seen once, and the ten largest hold about 8.9%. Germline CDR1 and CDR2: MDHEN and SYDVKM. The CDR3 spans 15 residues. V lost 6 bases to trimming and J lost 5 bases, with 19 bases between them. Participant age was about 18 to 89 years, and participants resided in around 24 US areas. Participants' reported clinical history set cohort assignment. Before being deemed recovered, Cohort 3 donors had two negative PCRs, clearance, or symptom resolution.

The receptor was derived from a woman aged 18-30 years who had recovered from COVID-19. The rearrangement uses TRBV28 and TRBJ2-5, with a tentative D call TRBD2 (7 bases). Input material: PBMCs or T cells enriched from blood (not recorded which). As DNA, the CDR3 is TGTGCCAGCAGCTCCCGTAGGGGGGGCGTGGAGACCCAGTACTTC. It codes for CASSSRRGGVETQYF.